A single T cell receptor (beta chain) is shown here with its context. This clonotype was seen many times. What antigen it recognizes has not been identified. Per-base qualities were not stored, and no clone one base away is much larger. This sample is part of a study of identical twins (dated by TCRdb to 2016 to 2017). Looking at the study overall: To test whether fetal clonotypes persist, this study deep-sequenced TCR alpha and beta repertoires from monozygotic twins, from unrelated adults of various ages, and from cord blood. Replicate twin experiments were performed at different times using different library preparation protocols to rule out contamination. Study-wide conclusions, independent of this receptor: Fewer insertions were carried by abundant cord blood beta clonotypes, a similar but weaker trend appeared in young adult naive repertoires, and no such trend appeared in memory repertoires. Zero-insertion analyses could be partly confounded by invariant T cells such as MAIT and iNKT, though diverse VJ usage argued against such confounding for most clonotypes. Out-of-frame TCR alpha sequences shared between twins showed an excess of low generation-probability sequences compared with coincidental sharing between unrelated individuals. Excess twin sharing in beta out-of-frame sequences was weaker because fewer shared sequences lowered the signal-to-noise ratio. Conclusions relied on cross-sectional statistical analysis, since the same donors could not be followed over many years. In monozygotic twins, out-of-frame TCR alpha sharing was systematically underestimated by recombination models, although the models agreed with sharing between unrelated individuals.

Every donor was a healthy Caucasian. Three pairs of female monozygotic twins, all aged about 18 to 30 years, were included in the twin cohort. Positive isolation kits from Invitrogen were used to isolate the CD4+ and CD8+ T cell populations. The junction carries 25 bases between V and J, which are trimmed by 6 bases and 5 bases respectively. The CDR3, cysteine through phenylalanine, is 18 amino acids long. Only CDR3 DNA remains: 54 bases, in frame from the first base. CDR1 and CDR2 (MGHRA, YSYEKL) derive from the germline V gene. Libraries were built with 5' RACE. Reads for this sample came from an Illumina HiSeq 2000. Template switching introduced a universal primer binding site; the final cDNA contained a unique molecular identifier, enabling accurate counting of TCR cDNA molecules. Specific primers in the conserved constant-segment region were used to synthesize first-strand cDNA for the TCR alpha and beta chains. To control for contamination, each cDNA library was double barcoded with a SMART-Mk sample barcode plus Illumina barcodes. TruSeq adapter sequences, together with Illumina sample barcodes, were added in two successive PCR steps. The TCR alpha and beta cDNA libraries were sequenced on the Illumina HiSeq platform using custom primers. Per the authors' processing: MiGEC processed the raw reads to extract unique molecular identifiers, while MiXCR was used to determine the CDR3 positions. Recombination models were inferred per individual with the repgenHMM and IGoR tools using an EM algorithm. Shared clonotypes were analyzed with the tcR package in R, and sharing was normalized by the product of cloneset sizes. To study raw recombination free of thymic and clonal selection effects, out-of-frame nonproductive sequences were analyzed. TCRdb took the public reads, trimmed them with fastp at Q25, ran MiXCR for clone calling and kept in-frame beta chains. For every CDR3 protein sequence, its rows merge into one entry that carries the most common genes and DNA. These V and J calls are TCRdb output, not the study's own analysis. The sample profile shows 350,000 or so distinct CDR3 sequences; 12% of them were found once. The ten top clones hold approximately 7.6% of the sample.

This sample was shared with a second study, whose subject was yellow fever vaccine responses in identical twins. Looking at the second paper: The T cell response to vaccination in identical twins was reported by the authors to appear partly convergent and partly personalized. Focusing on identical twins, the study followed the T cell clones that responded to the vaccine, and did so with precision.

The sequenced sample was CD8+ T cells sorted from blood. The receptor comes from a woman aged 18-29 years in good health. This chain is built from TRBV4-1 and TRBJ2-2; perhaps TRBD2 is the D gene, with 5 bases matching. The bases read TGCGCCAGCAGGATGGGAGTAGTGCCTGGACCGGTAACCGGGGAGCTGTTTTTT. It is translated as CASRMGVVPGPVTGELFF.